The 26 T cell receptor beta chains below were found in one sample sequenced in a study of T cell changes during pregnancy in multiple sclerosis. Sequencing used immunoSEQ multiplex PCR; TCRdb keeps in-frame clones, though not all of them. This table holds approximately 85,000 clones, roughly nine tenths found once. This specimen consisted of peripheral blood, obtained in the first trimester of pregnancy. These receptors came from a female donor with multiple sclerosis, enrolled in a pregnancy study.

The V gene is TRBV11-3, the J gene TRBJ2-5; D is unresolved. Germline CDR1 reads SGHNT; CDR2 reads YENEEA. V dropped 0 bases and J dropped 4 bases, with 12 bases sitting between them. The CDR3 contains 15 residues. This chain's CDR3 is CASSLDPLRGETQYF. As DNA, the CDR3 is TGTGCCAGCAGCTTAGATCCACTTAGAGGAGAGACCCAGTACTTC.

V and J are TRBV27 and TRBJ2-6, with D perhaps matching TRBD1 (6 bases). The germline V gene encodes CDR1 MNHEY and CDR2 SMNVEV (reference sequence). Trimming pared 6 bases from V and 2 bases from J, leaving 11 bases between. The CDR3 totals 15 residues. This chain's CDR3 is CASRFQGTGANVLTF. The CDR3 coding sequence is TGTGCCAGCAGGTTTCAGGGGACTGGGGCCAACGTCCTGACTTTC.

This chain links TRBV29-1 with TRBJ2-1; no clear D gene. The germline gives CDR1 SQVTM, CDR2 ANQGSEA. V lost 2 bases, J lost 9 bases, and 11 bases lay in between. This CDR3 spans 12 amino acids. For the CDR3, the DNA is TGCAGCGTTGAAAAGGATCGGAGTGAGCAGTTCTTC. Its translation: CSVEKDRSEQFF.

The rearrangement links TRBV19 to TRBJ1-2; the match to TRBD1 covers 8 bases. CDR1 is LNHDA and CDR2 is SQIVND in the germline V gene (reference sequence). The CDR3 runs 14 residues. Trimming removed 8 bases from V and 4 bases from J; junction bases left unmatched: 9. The CDR3 spells CASLVPGGSYGYTF. As DNA, the CDR3 is TGTGCCAGTTTGGTTCCAGGGGGCTCCTATGGCTACACCTTC.

This clone showed up just once. This chain joins TRBV4-3 and TRBJ1-1; the D is unclear. The germline gives CDR1 LGHNA, CDR2 YSLEER. This CDR3 is built from 13 residues. With 4 bases removed from V and 2 bases from J, the gap between germline ends came to 8 bases. CDR3 amino acids: CASSLHSNTEAFF. As DNA, the CDR3 is TGCGCCAGCAGCCTGCACTCAAACACTGAAGCTTTCTTT.

The chain links TRBV5-6 to TRBJ2-7; TRBD1 agrees at 8 bases. Germline V lookup: CDR1 SGHDT, CDR2 YYEEEE. The V segment lost 3 bases and the J segment 3 bases; nucleotides outside the gene matches: 8. This CDR3 has 15 residues. CDR3: CASSSPDRALYEQYF. As DNA, the CDR3 is TGTGCCAGCAGCTCCCCGGACAGGGCCCTCTACGAGCAGTACTTC.

The CDR3 DNA is TGTGCCAGCAGCCGAGGCGGGGGGCAAGGTGAAGCTTTCTTT. Its protein product is CASSRGGGQGEAFF. The chain employs TRBV7-9 and TRBJ1-1, with a weak D call TRBD1 (6 bases). CDR1 and CDR2 from the germline V gene are SEHNR and FQNEAQ (reference sequence). Trimming took 5 bases from V and 7 from J, leaving 17 bases between them. The length of the CDR3 is 14 residues. The variable domain in full, with the rest retrieved from reference TRBV7-9 and TRBJ1-1, is DTGVSQNPRHKITKRGQNVTFRCDPISEHNRLYWYRQTLGQGPEFLTYFQNEAQLEKSRLLSDRFSAERPKGSFSTLEIQRTEQGDSAMYLCASSRGGGQGEAFFGQGTRLTVV.

The rearrangement links TRBV5-1 to TRBJ1-4; D not certain. The V end lost 0 bases, the J end lost 3 bases, and 6 bases lay between the germline ends. Germline V gene sequence: CDR1 SGHRS, CDR2 YFSETQ. CDR3 length: 14 amino acids. The CDR3 sequence: CASSLGSANEKLFF. CDR3 bases: TGCGCCAGCAGCTTGGGGTCGGCTAATGAAAAACTGTTTTTT. Full variable domain (remainder filled in from reference TRBV5-1 and TRBJ1-4): KAGVTQTPRYLIKTRGQQVTLSCSPISGHRSVSWYQQTPGQGLQFLFEYFSETQRNKGNFPGRFSGRQFSNSRSEMNVSTLELGDSALYLCASSLGSANEKLFFGSGTQLSVL.

This sequence joins TRBV19 and TRBJ1-3; weak D call: TRBD1 (5 bases). There are 15 residues in the CDR3. V lost 3 bases to trimming and J lost 0 bases, with 9 bases between them. CDR1 is LNHDA and CDR2 is SQIVND in the germline V gene (reference sequence). The CDR3 protein is CASSITGGSGNTIYF. The CDR3, as DNA: TGTGCCAGTAGTATCACCGGGGGCTCTGGAAACACCATATATTTT.

This rearrangement joins TRBV18 to TRBJ1-5, with 8 bases lining up with TRBD1. This CDR3 spans 16 amino acids. The trim removed 5 bases at V and 0 bases at J, leaving 6 bases unmatched. Germline V gene data show CDR1 as KGHSH and CDR2 as LQKENI. The CDR3 DNA sequence: TGTGCCAGCTCAAAGACAGGGGACTATAGCAATCAGCCCCAGCATTTT. It specifies CASSKTGDYSNQPQHF.

The genes are TRBV5-4 and TRBJ2-3; D gene ambiguous. Looked up from germline, CDR1 is SGHNT and CDR2 is YYREEE (reference sequence). The CDR3 length is 16 residues. V was trimmed by 0 bases and J by 0 bases, leaving 11 bases between them. CDR3 protein: CASSLAAVPSTDTQYF. The CDR3 nucleotides are TGTGCCAGCAGCTTGGCCGCGGTGCCGAGCACAGATACGCAGTATTTT.

The rearrangement joins TRBV6-4 to TRBJ2-1; 10 bases match TRBD2. CDR3 length: 14 amino acids. From germline, CDR1 is MRHNA and CDR2 SNTAGT. Trimming at V came to 5 bases and at J to 6 bases, leaving 4 bases not matched to a gene. CDR3 protein: CASSSGGASNEQFF. CDR3 bases: TGTGCCAGCAGTAGCGGGGGGGCCAGCAATGAGCAGTTCTTC.

The V call is TRBV18, the J call TRBJ1-1; TRBD1 matches at 7 bases. V lost 6 bases and J lost 3; bases outside the gene matches: 7. Germline V gene sequence: CDR1 KGHSH, CDR2 LQKENI. The CDR3 covers 14 residues. CDR3 in DNA: TGTGCCAGCTCTCCCGACAGGGCGGACACTGAAGCTTTCTTT. This gives the protein CASSPDRADTEAFF.

This clone was counted a few times. This chain uses TRBV13 with TRBJ2-3, with D possibly being TRBD2 (6 bases). This CDR3 is built from 13 residues. Deletions cut 1 base from V and 5 bases from J, with 7 bases between. The germline V gene has CDR1 PRHDT and CDR2 FYEKMQ (reference sequence). CDR3: CASSLAGEDTQYF. The CDR3 DNA follows: TGTGCCAGCAGCTTAGCGGGAGAAGATACGCAGTATTTT.

The chain recombines TRBV2 with TRBJ2-2; 8 nucleotides align to TRBD1. This CDR3 region has 16 residues. With V trimmed by 7 bases and J by 1 base, 8 bases remained unmatched. The germline V gene has CDR1 SNHLY and CDR2 FYNNEI. The CDR3 loop is CASIPPGTGNTGELFF. Written as DNA, the CDR3 is TGTGCCAGCATCCCCCCCGGGACAGGGAACACCGGGGAGCTGTTTTTT.

The V and J genes are TRBV11-2 and TRBJ2-5; D is undetermined. This CDR3 is 14 amino acids long. CDR1 and CDR2 (germline): SGHAT, FQNNGV. V lost 3 bases and J lost 4, with 12 bases in between. CDR3 nucleotide sequence: TGTGCCAGCAGCTTCCTGGCCTTGGTAGAGACCCAGTACTTC. Translating it yields CASSFLALVETQYF.

The V and J genes are TRBV5-1 and TRBJ2-1; the D gene is possibly TRBD1 (6 bases). CDR3 length: 14 amino acids. Germline values: CDR1 SGHRS, CDR2 YFSETQ. V was clipped by 0 bases and J by 7 bases, with 11 bases between them. CDR3: CASSLGGLGNEQFF. CDR3 in DNA: TGCGCCAGCAGCTTGGGGGGGCTAGGGAATGAGCAGTTCTTC.

This chain uses TRBV30 with TRBJ1-2; no reliable D call. V was shortened by 1 base and J by 3 bases, with 12 bases between the two germline ends. Germline V gene data show CDR1 as GTSNPN and CDR2 as SVGIG (reference sequence). CDR3 length equals 14 residues. The CDR3 DNA reads TGTGCCTGGAGTGGGAGGGCTTCGGACTATGGCTACACCTTC. Protein: CAWSGRASDYGYTF.

This clone is a singleton in its sample. The chain carries TRBV9 and TRBJ1-1, with D uncertain. The CDR3 is 13 residues long. Germline V lookup: CDR1 SGDLS, CDR2 YYNGEE. Deletions cut 3 bases from V and 1 base from J, with 7 bases between. For the CDR3, the DNA is TGTGCCAGCAGCGCCGGGTCGAACACTGAAGCTTTCTTT. Translated, it gives CASSAGSNTEAFF. Drawing the rest from reference TRBV9 and TRBJ1-1, the complete variable domain is DSGVTQTPKHLITATGQRVTLRCSPRSGDLSVYWYQQSLDQGLQFLIQYYNGEERAKGNILERFSAQQFPDLHSELNLSSLELGDSALYFCASSAGSNTEAFFGQGTRLTVV.

The J gene is TRBJ1-3, the V gene TRBV21-1; TRBD1, the table's D call, lacks a check against the DNA. TRBV21-1 is reported as a pseudogene. This CDR3 contains 18 residues. As DNA, the CDR3 is TGTGCCAGCAGCAAAGCGGCTAATAACAGGGGGATGGAAAACACCATATATTTT. It encodes CASSKAANNRGMENTIYF.

V and J are TRBV10-3 and TRBJ2-3; a possible D gene is TRBD1 (5 bases). The V gene's germline CDR1 is ENHRY and CDR2 SYGVKD. Trimming took off 4 bases at V and 3 bases at J, with 23 bases between the two ends. The CDR3 is made up of 18 amino acids. As DNA, the CDR3 is TGTGCCATCAGTGCAGTAGGGGTAGAAGGACACGAAACAGATACGCAGTATTTT. Residues: CAISAVGVEGHETDTQYF.

The rearrangement joins TRBV6-5 to TRBJ1-4; D is unresolved. Germline CDR1 is MNHEY and CDR2 is SVGAGI. Trimming shortened V by 2 bases and J by 6 bases, and 7 bases separated the two germline ends. There are 13 residues in the CDR3. The CDR3 nucleotides read TGTGCCAGCAGTTACCGCCGGGATGAAAAACTGTTTTTT. Its protein is CASSYRRDEKLFF.

This clone occurred once. The genes are TRBV12-5 and TRBJ2-1, with 8 positions matching TRBD2. V lost 0 bases to trimming and J lost 8 bases; unmatched junction nucleotides: 6. CDR1 and CDR2 from the germline V gene are LGHNT and FRNRAP. This CDR3 has 15 amino acids. The CDR3 nucleotides are TGTGCTAGTGGTTTGGTACTAGCGGAGTTACATGAGCAGTTCTTC. It yields the protein CASGLVLAELHEQFF.

The chain employs TRBV5-1 and TRBJ2-3; D unclear. V lost 8 bases to trimming and J lost 0 bases, with 7 bases between them. There are 12 residues in the CDR3. Germline CDR1 reads SGHRS; CDR2 reads YFSETQ. CDR3 DNA: TGCGCCAGTAGAATTAGCACAGATACGCAGTATTTT. Residues: CASRISTDTQYF.

The rearrangement joins TRBV2 to TRBJ2-2; tentatively, D is TRBD2 (6 bases). Germline V CDR1 and CDR2: SNHLY, FYNNEI. Trimming took off 3 bases at V and 5 bases at J, with 10 bases between the two ends. The length of the CDR3 is 14 residues. The CDR3 region is CASSETSRTGELFF. The DNA for the CDR3 is TGTGCCAGCAGTGAGACTAGTAGGACCGGGGAGCTGTTTTTT.

The chain combines TRBV5-6 with TRBJ2-2, with a weak D call TRBD2 (5 bases). Germline V lookup: CDR1 SGHDT, CDR2 YYEEEE. The CDR3 consists of 16 residues. With 5 bases removed from V and 8 bases from J, the gap between germline ends came to 22 bases. DNA for the CDR3: TGTGCCAGCAGGGAGGCAGATGTCAGGATGACGGGGGAGCTGTTTTTT. It codes for CASREADVRMTGELFF.